This T cell receptor (beta chain) was profiled in a study of CD8 T cells in ankylosing spondylitis. Points from the study as a whole: Reported data indicate significant enrichment of disease-linked clones within matched ankylosing spondylitis synovial fluid. Certain motif variants had earlier been reported in reactive arthritis synovial fluid and blood. Seemingly characteristic of ankylosing spondylitis blood was a TCR beta motif consisting of eight highly homologous variants.

TCRdb reanalysed the 5' RACE reads using MiXCR and keeps one entry per CDR3 protein. This sample has about 500,000 distinct CDR3 sequences; under 5.5% occur once, and the top ten carry around 3.5%. This clonotype was seen repeatedly, ten times or more. The antigen remains undetermined. The sample comprised blood, either unsorted or a sorted T cell fraction (not recorded which). The sequence derives from a male donor with ankylosing spondylitis.

CDR3 region: CSANSPGLAGGTQYF. In DNA form, the CDR3 reads TGCAGTGCCAATTCCCCCGGACTAGCGGGAGGGACCCAGTACTTC. The V gene is TRBV20-1, the J gene TRBJ2-5; 14 bases map to TRBD2. After removal of 6 bases from V and 7 bases from J, the junction contained 10 bases not matched to a gene. The V gene's germline CDR1 is DFQATT and CDR2 SNEGSKA (reference sequence). This CDR3 comprises 15 residues.